The 3 T cell receptor beta chains reported below all come from one sample, sequenced in a study of blood T cell repertoires in COVID-19 (dated by TCRdb to the early 2020s). The method behind the library was the immunoSEQ multiplex PCR assay. Sourced from immuneACCESS, this table was stored by TCRdb with only in-frame sequences that have V and J called. A share of the clones is absent; for the studies checked, an unresolved V gene accounts for under half, and the remainder has no known explanation. A total of about 200,000 clones appear in this sample, roughly 82% of them only once. The ten largest clones represent around 6% of the sample. Sequences were obtained from PBMCs or T cells enriched from blood (not recorded which). The receptors derive from a middle-aged man with acute COVID-19.

The genes are TRBV19 and TRBJ1-2, with D possibly being TRBD1 (5 bases). The V gene's germline CDR1 is LNHDA and CDR2 SQIVND (reference sequence). The V and J ends lost 3 bases and 4 bases respectively, with 12 bases between them. The CDR3 covers 14 residues. The CDR3 spells CASSIPGMAYGYTF. The CDR3 coding sequence is TGTGCCAGTAGTATCCCAGGGATGGCCTATGGCTACACCTTC. Full variable domain (outside the CDR3, taken from reference TRBV19 and TRBJ1-2): DGGITQSPKYLFRKEGQNVTLSCEQNLNHDAMYWYRQDPGQGLRLIYYSQIVNDFQKGDIAEGYSVSREKKESFPLTVTSAQKNPTAFYLCASSIPGMAYGYTFGSGTRLTVV.

The gene calls are TRBV10-3 and TRBJ2-1; possible D gene TRBD2, 6 bases. V lost 3 bases, J lost 9 bases, and 21 bases lay in between. The germline V gene has CDR1 ENHRY and CDR2 SYGVKD. The CDR3 spans 16 residues. CDR3 nucleotide sequence: TGTGCCATCAGTGACCCCGATCCCACCGTCGGGGGTGAGCAGTTCTTC. Protein sequence: CAISDPDPTVGGEQFF.

This clone was observed once. The rearrangement links TRBV27 to TRBJ1-2, with TRBD1 as a possible D gene (6 bases). The germline CDR1 and CDR2 sequences are MNHEY and SMNVEV (reference sequence). The CDR3 covers 15 residues. The ends were cut back, 6 bases at V and 5 bases at J, with 19 bases in the middle. CDR3 sequence reads: CASSSGQPGRYGYTF. Here the CDR3 DNA reads TGTGCCAGCAGCAGCGGACAGCCGGGAAGATATGGCTACACCTTC.